This record covers a single T cell receptor (beta chain). Unique molecular identifiers were incorporated when the TCRbeta library was constructed. TCRdb re-derived calls from the PCR reads in MiXCR, one entry per CDR3 protein. The table includes hundreds of thousands of distinct CDR3 sequences, 10% to 15% detected once. This sample was included in a study of T-cell reconstitution after alpha-beta-depleted transplantation in children. The CDR3 spans 15 residues. Germline V gene lookup returns CDR1 SGHTA and CDR2 FQGTGA. V lost 1 base and J lost 4, with 13 bases in between. The receptor was derived from a male patient aged 5 to 17 who had a stem cell transplant for acute myeloid leukemia, so the T cells may come from the graft donor. The sequences come from PBMCs, mostly from graft donor cells, collected 360 days after TCRalphabeta/CD19-depleted stem cell transplant. The V call is TRBV7-3, the J call TRBJ2-5; no reliable D call. CDR3: CASSLNGGERETQYF. In DNA form, the CDR3 reads TGTGCCAGCAGCTTAAATGGTGGAGAAAGAGAGACCCAGTACTTC.